This T cell receptor (beta chain) was sequenced during a study of OX40 agonist ivuxolimab in advanced cancers. As for the study more broadly: The costimulatory receptor OX40 (CD134) was targeted by ivuxolimab, a fully human IgG2 agonistic monoclonal antibody. Patients were allowed to have had prior anti-PD-1, anti-PD-L1 or anti-CTLA-4 therapy, and approximately 41% of the dose-escalation patients had previously received checkpoint inhibitors. In the dose-escalation cohort, 82.7% of patients were male, and the mean age was approximately 60 years, with a range of about 23 to 80. Of the approximately 54 patients in dose escalation, 19 had hepatocellular carcinoma, about 15 had melanoma, 9 had renal cell carcinoma and 9 had head and neck cancer. Intravenous ivuxolimab was administered to patients every 2 weeks at six dose levels: 0.01, 0.1, 0.3, 1.5, 3 and 10 mg/kg. The purpose of peripheral TCRbeta sequencing was to test whether ivuxolimab changed TCR sequence diversity and led to clonal T-cell expansion. The monotherapy dose-escalation portion (N ≈ 50 patients) of the phase I ivuxolimab trial is reported in the paper. Partial responses were achieved by three dose-escalation patients, of whom one had hepatocellular carcinoma and two had cutaneous melanoma.

Reading from cysteine to phenylalanine, the CDR3 counts 13 amino acids. Only CDR3 DNA is held: 39 bases, read in frame from base 1. The V end loses 4 bases and the J end loses 6 bases, and a stretch of 9 bases separates them. CDR1 and CDR2 are read off the germline V gene (reference sequence) as SEHNR and FQNEAQ. The paper as a whole reports these results and caveats: The antigen specificity of the clonally expanded peripheral T cells was not determined. Low levels of normalized T-cell clonal expansion were also seen in some patients who did not respond. At doses of 0.1 to 3.0 mg/kg, clonal expansion of both CD4+ and CD8+ blood T cells was observed from baseline to week 6. After ivuxolimab, CD8+ T cells had more expanded clones than CD4+ T cells on average. Partial responders in the 0.1-3.0 mg/kg groups had among the lowest normalized peripheral clonal expansion, especially among CD8+ T cells.

Patients with autoimmune disease history or receiving systemic immunosuppression were excluded from the trial. In every dose cohort, peripheral blood was drawn for TCR sequencing at baseline, cycle 4 day 1, and cycle 7 day 1. Samples came from an open-label, multicenter, first-in-human phase I dose-escalation trial of ivuxolimab. Adults with locally advanced or metastatic melanoma, renal cell, hepatocellular, or head and neck squamous cell carcinoma were enrolled in the trial. Before TCR sequencing, CD4+ T cells and CD8+ T cells were sorted from peripheral blood as separate populations. Comments on this clone: Its antigen specificity is not known. Base qualities are not provided; no much larger clone lies one nucleotide away.

Genomic DNA was isolated from the sorted cells so that the TCRbeta CDR3 region could be sequenced. TCRbeta CDR3 regions were sequenced using the immunoSEQ Assay. The source is immuneACCESS, and TCRdb retained only in-frame sequences with V and J called. Part of the clones is not carried over; for the studies checked, unresolved V genes explain less than half of this, and the remainder is unexplained. Counted in this sample were some 100,000 clones; roughly 90% of them appeared once. The ten top clones hold 3% to 3.5% of the sample. Recombination connected TRBV7-9 to TRBJ2-2; no D gene can be assigned with confidence. The TCR comes from an adult with an advanced solid tumor such as melanoma, head and neck, liver or kidney cancer. This material consisted of CD4+ or CD8+ T cells sorted from blood, taken in a trial of the OX40 agonist ivuxolimab. For the CDR3, the sequence is CASSYGPAGELFF. The bases are TGTGCCAGCAGCTACGGACCGGCCGGGGAGCTGTTTTTT.